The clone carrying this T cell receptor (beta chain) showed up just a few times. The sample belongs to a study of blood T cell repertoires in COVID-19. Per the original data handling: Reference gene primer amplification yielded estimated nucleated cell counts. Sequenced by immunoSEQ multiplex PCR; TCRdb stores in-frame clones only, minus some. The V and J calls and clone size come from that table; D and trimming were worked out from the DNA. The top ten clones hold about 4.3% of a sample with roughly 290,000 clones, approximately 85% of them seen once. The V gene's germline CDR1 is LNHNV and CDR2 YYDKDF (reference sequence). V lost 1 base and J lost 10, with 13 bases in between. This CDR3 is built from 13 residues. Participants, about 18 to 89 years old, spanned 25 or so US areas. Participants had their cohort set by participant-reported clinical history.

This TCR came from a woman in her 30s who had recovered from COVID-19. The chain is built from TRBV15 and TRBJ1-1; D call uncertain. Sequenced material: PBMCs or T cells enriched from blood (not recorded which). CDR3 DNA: TGTGCCACCAGCAGAGGCGCGAGTGATGGAGCTTTCTTT. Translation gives CATSRGASDGAFF.